These 27 T cell receptor beta chains came from one sample sequenced in a study of long-term antiretroviral therapy in people with HIV. They ran version v3.0 of the immunoSEQ assay at survey level. Repertoires were generated with immunoSEQ multiplex PCR, while TCRdb's copy carries only in-frame clones and drops some. The data show 30,000 to 35,000 clones, with under 85% seen just once and 3% to 3.5% held by the top ten. The input for sequencing was unsorted PBMCs, taken 3 years after starting antiretroviral therapy. Every receptor here comes from a man aged 45-65 years with HIV.

The chain joins TRBV7-2 to TRBJ2-2, with 8 bases lining up with TRBD1. Germline-derived CDR1 and CDR2 are SGHTA and FQGNSA. Trimming at V came to 6 bases and at J to 3 bases, leaving 9 bases not matched to a gene. The CDR3 length is 16 residues. CDR3 sequence reads: CASRVGQGVYTGELFF. CDR3 DNA sequence: TGTGCCAGCAGGGTAGGACAGGGCGTTTACACCGGGGAGCTGTTTTTT. Full variable domain (missing parts from reference TRBV7-2 and TRBJ2-2): GAGVSQSPSNKVTEKGKDVELRCDPISGHTALYWYRQSLGQGLEFLIYFQGNSAPDKSGLPSDRFSAERTGGSVSTLTIQRTQQEDSAVYLCASRVGQGVYTGELFFGEGSRLTVL.

This chain connects TRBV6-5 to TRBJ2-7, with 11 positions matching TRBD1. V dropped 8 bases and J dropped 3; count of bases not matched to a gene: 3. Germline loops: CDR1 MNHEY, CDR2 SVGAGI. The CDR3 contains 13 residues. The CDR3 loop is CASRTGGFYEQYF. CDR3 coding DNA: TGTGCCAGCCGGACAGGGGGCTTCTACGAGCAGTACTTC.

The gene calls are TRBV11-2 and TRBJ2-7; a possible D gene is TRBD1 (5 bases). V gave up 0 bases and J gave up 5 bases, with 14 bases separating them. Per germline, CDR1 SGHAT and CDR2 FQNNGV. CDR3 length: 15 residues. CDR3: CASSLEVRVVNEQYF. In DNA form, the CDR3 reads TGTGCCAGCAGCTTAGAGGTCAGGGTTGTGAACGAGCAGTACTTC.

The chain recombines TRBV5-6 with TRBJ2-5, with 9 nucleotides matching TRBD1. Germline values: CDR1 SGHDT, CDR2 YYEEEE. The CDR3 covers 16 residues. V lost 6 bases and J lost 5; bases outside the gene matches: 14. CDR3 sequence (DNA): TGTGCCAGCAAATGGACAGGGGACAATACCAGGGAGACCCAGTACTTC. Translating gives CASKWTGDNTRETQYF.

Only a few counts were recorded for this clone. The CDR3 loop reads CASSMTGLDSPLHF. The CDR3 DNA reads TGTGCCAGTAGTATGACAGGTTTGGACTCACCCCTCCACTTT. This chain uses TRBV19 with TRBJ1-6; the D gene is possibly TRBD1 (6 bases). The V gene lost 3 bases and the J gene lost 10 bases, with 13 bases spanning the gap. CDR1 and CDR2 (germline): LNHDA, SQIVND (reference sequence). The length of the CDR3 is 14 residues.

This clone showed up just a few times. The chain employs TRBV7-2 and TRBJ1-6; TRBD1 matches 9 bases. CDR1 is SGHTA and CDR2 is FQGNSA in the germline V gene. V lost 3 bases to trimming and J lost 13 bases; unmatched junction nucleotides: 7. The CDR3 contains 14 residues. In DNA form, the CDR3 reads TGTGCCAGCAGCTTGGGGACAGGGAAGGTCCCCCTCCACTTT. It translates to CASSLGTGKVPLHF.

This chain uses TRBV5-1 with TRBJ1-2; 9 bases align to TRBD1. The CDR3 runs 15 residues. After removal of 2 bases from V and 6 bases from J, the junction contained 8 bases not matched to a gene. Germline V gives CDR1 SGHRS, CDR2 YFSETQ. In DNA, the CDR3 is TGCGCCAGCAGCTTTAAACGACAGGGGGAACATGGCTACACCTTC. It codes for CASSFKRQGEHGYTF.

CDR3 residues: CASSEPITDTQYF. As DNA, the CDR3 is TGTGCCAGCAGCGAGCCAATCACAGATACGCAGTATTTT. The J gene is TRBJ2-3, the V gene TRBV9; D is uncertain. Looked up from germline, CDR1 is SGDLS and CDR2 is YYNGEE. There are 13 residues in the CDR3. Trimming pared 3 bases from V and 2 bases from J, leaving 7 bases between. Combining the CDR3 with reference TRBV9 and TRBJ2-3 gives the whole variable domain DSGVTQTPKHLITATGQRVTLRCSPRSGDLSVYWYQQSLDQGLQFLIQYYNGEERAKGNILERFSAQQFPDLHSELNLSSLELGDSALYFCASSEPITDTQYFGPGTRLTVL.

J is TRBJ2-5 and V is TRBV25-1, with 8 bases that match TRBD1. Trimming took 8 bases from V and 4 from J; bases not matched to a gene: 6. Per germline, CDR1 MGHDK and CDR2 SYGVNS. This CDR3 has 13 residues. CDR3 protein: CASLGQGRETQYF. CDR3 DNA: TGTGCCAGCCTTGGACAGGGCCGAGAGACCCAGTACTTC. The full variable domain, in which reference TRBV25-1 and TRBJ2-5 provide the parts outside the CDR3, is EADIYQTPRYLVIGTGKKITLECSQTMGHDKMYWYQQDPGMELHLIHYSYGVNSTEKGDLSSESTVSRIRTEHFPLTLESARPSHTSQYLCASLGQGRETQYFGPGTRLLVL.

Here the CDR3 reads CASSIGAPEFYEQYF. CDR3 nucleotide sequence: TGTGCCAGTAGTATAGGGGCGCCGGAGTTCTACGAGCAGTACTTC. V is TRBV19 and J is TRBJ2-7; D is unresolved. Trimming stripped 1 base from V and 3 bases from J, with 13 bases between. In germline, CDR1 is LNHDA, CDR2 SQIVND (reference sequence). This CDR3 is 15 amino acids long.

The chain is built from TRBV2 and TRBJ2-7, with D unclear. The V end lost 4 bases, the J end lost 2 bases, and 12 bases lay between the germline ends. This CDR3 is 14 amino acids long. CDR1 SNHLY and CDR2 FYNNEI come from the germline V gene. The CDR3 nucleotides read TGTGCCAGCAGTGGGGATGCCCAAACCTACGAGCAGTACTTC. Translating gives CASSGDAQTYEQYF.

The chain joins TRBV7-9 to TRBJ2-7; D uncertain. Germline values: CDR1 SEHNR, CDR2 FQNEAQ (reference sequence). This CDR3 has 12 residues. Trimming stripped 4 bases from V and 5 bases from J, with 9 bases between. CDR3 amino acids: CASSSGRNEQYF. The CDR3 DNA follows: TGTGCCAGCAGCTCGGGTCGAAACGAGCAGTACTTC.

This chain joins TRBV6-6 and TRBJ2-1; D may be TRBD1 (6 bases). The CDR3 covers 16 residues. Per the germline V gene, CDR1 is MNHNY and CDR2 is SVGAGI (reference sequence). Trimming cost V 7 bases and J 8 bases, with 24 bases left between them. The CDR3 reads CASKDLGQPKSDEQFF. The CDR3, as DNA: TGTGCCAGCAAAGACCTCGGACAGCCAAAATCCGATGAGCAGTTCTTC.

The chain joins TRBV12-1 to TRBJ2-2; no check of the table's D call, TRBD1, against the DNA was made. TRBV12-1 is marked as a pseudogene. The length of the CDR3 is 17 residues. CDR3 sequence reads: CASSFEQGRGDAGELFF. The CDR3 nucleotides are TGTGCCAGCAGCTTTGAACAGGGTAGGGGCGACGCCGGGGAGCTGTTTTTT.

V usage is TRBV6-6 and J usage is TRBJ2-3; TRBD2 matches at 9 bases. Germline V gives CDR1 MNHNY, CDR2 SVGAGI (reference sequence). The CDR3 spans 14 residues. Trimming took 8 bases from V and 1 from J; bases not matched to a gene: 4. CDR3 in DNA: TGTGCCAGCGGGCTAGCGGGACGCACAGATACGCAGTATTTT. This sequence encodes CASGLAGRTDTQYF.

The V call is TRBV6-5, the J call TRBJ1-2, with 10 bases lining up with TRBD1. Per germline, CDR1 MNHEY and CDR2 SVGAGI. The CDR3 has 14 amino acids. After removal of 5 bases from V and 4 bases from J, the junction contained 4 bases not matched to a gene. The CDR3, as DNA: TGTGCCAGCAGTGGGACAGGGGCCCTCTATGGCTACACCTTC. Its protein is CASSGTGALYGYTF.

This clone was seen a handful of times. The genes are TRBV18 and TRBJ2-2; D is undetermined. Germline CDR1 reads KGHSH; CDR2 reads LQKENI. The CDR3 length is 14 residues. Trimming stripped 2 bases from V and 0 bases from J, with 4 bases between. In DNA, the CDR3 is TGTGCCAGCTCACCAACAGCGAACACCGGGGAGCTGTTTTTT. Amino acids: CASSPTANTGELFF.

This clone was found a few times. Germline is not matched at one junction end, which may reflect a read error. The V and J genes are TRBV2 and TRBJ1-2; 7 nucleotides match TRBD1. Germline V gene data show CDR1 as SNHLY and CDR2 as FYNNEI. The CDR3 sequence is 10 residues long. This CDR3 is CASSEGRDSF. The CDR3 DNA is TGTGCCAGCAGTGAAGGTCGGGACAGCTTC.

The chain is built from TRBV6-6 and TRBJ1-1; the D gene is possibly TRBD1 (5 bases). The CDR3 is 12 residues long. The V and J ends lost 7 bases and 2 bases respectively, with 8 bases between them. Germline CDR1 is MNHNY and CDR2 is SVGAGI (reference sequence). The CDR3 sequence is CASNQGNTEAFF. The DNA for the CDR3 is TGTGCCAGCAATCAGGGCAACACTGAAGCTTTCTTT.

The gene calls are TRBV5-8 and TRBJ1-3; D possibly corresponds to TRBD1 (6 bases). The germline V and J ends were trimmed by 2 bases and 5 bases, with 11 bases remaining between them. This CDR3 has 14 residues. Per germline, CDR1 SGHTS and CDR2 YDEGEE. Here the CDR3 DNA reads TGTGCCAGCAGCTTTACAGGGACGAGAAACACCATATATTTT. It is translated as CASSFTGTRNTIYF.

J is TRBJ1-1 and V is TRBV7-6; D not resolved. CDR1 is SGHVS and CDR2 is FNYEAQ in the germline V gene. Trimming pared 4 bases from V and 7 bases from J, leaving 13 bases between. This CDR3 has 13 residues. The CDR3 protein is CASSSSGRYEAFF. The CDR3 DNA follows: TGTGCCAGCAGCTCCTCAGGCAGATATGAAGCTTTCTTT.

The chain uses TRBV25-1 and TRBJ1-5, with TRBD1 identical over 9 bases. V lost 6 bases, J lost 2 bases, and 5 bases stayed unmatched. The CDR3 contains 15 residues. Germline V lookup: CDR1 MGHDK, CDR2 SYGVNS. The CDR3, as DNA: TGTGCCAGCAGCCCGACAGGGGGAGGCAATCAGCCCCAGCATTTT. Amino acid sequence: CASSPTGGGNQPQHF.

The rearrangement joins TRBV19 to TRBJ2-1, with D perhaps TRBD2 (5 bases). Germline V gene sequence: CDR1 LNHDA, CDR2 SQIVND (reference sequence). The V and J ends lost 7 bases and 0 bases respectively, with 10 bases between them. The CDR3 length is 14 residues. The chain's CDR3 is CASNTGSSYNEQFF. The CDR3 DNA sequence: TGTGCCAGTAACACGGGGAGCTCCTACAATGAGCAGTTCTTC.

V usage is TRBV5-1 and J usage is TRBJ2-1; 8 nucleotides line up with TRBD1. Germline CDR1 SGHRS, CDR2 YFSETQ. Trimming took 3 bases from V and 6 from J; bases not matched to a gene: 8. CDR3 size: 15 residues. DNA of the CDR3: TGCGCCAGCAGCTCCGGACAGGGTGTTGTCAATGAGCAGTTCTTC. Translating it yields CASSSGQGVVNEQFF.

In its sample, this clone was seen a few times. V and J are TRBV19 and TRBJ1-4; D call uncertain. Trimming pared 7 bases from V and 3 bases from J, leaving 9 bases between. Germline CDR1 reads LNHDA; CDR2 reads SQIVND (reference sequence). This CDR3 region has 13 residues. The CDR3 bases are TGTGCCAGTAACGACTATGCTAATGAAAAACTGTTTTTT. Translation: CASNDYANEKLFF.

The chain couples TRBV28 to TRBJ1-2, with 8 nucleotides matching TRBD1. Germline trimming cut 6 bases from V and 2 bases from J; bases unmatched to any gene: 5. Germline-derived CDR1 and CDR2 are MDHEN and SYDVKM. The CDR3 runs 14 residues. CDR3 bases: TGTGCCAGCAGGCAACAGGGGGTCAACTATGGCTACACCTTC. It is translated as CASRQQGVNYGYTF.

V and J are TRBV5-1 and TRBJ2-5; 14 bases align to TRBD2. The CDR3 covers 16 residues. Germline CDR1 and CDR2: SGHRS and YFSETQ. J was trimmed by 3 bases and V by 4 bases; bases with no gene match: 5. As DNA, the CDR3 is TGCGCCAGCAGCCTACAGACTAGCGGGGGGGAAGAGACCCAGTACTTC. Protein: CASSLQTSGGEETQYF.